This TCR beta chain stems from a study of early T cells in non-severe SARS-CoV-2 infection (dated by TCRdb to about 2021). As for the study more broadly: Because TCR sequencing was done on bulk RNA from unsorted whole blood, the alpha and beta chains could not be paired. Study-level results and caveats: VDJdb matching was skewed toward anti-spike CD8 responses and likely underestimated virus-specific expansions, missing private and CD4 specificities.

Libraries were constructed by 5' RACE. TCRdb shows the sequencer as NextSeq 500. Unique molecular identifiers were attached to individual cDNA molecules in the TCR library protocol so that sequencing error and PCR bias could be corrected. Sequencing covered both TCR alpha and beta chains, and within each sample the abundances of alpha and beta sequences were tightly co-correlated. The original methods were these. Decombinator V4 was used to perform V gene, J gene and CDR3 annotation of TCR sequences. TCRs were defined as expanded if a significant change between any two time points was detected under a Poisson model with p below 0.0001. Abundances of TCRs were expressed as counts per million after normalisation to the total number of TCRs sequenced in each sample. TRAV1-2 paired with TRAJ12, TRAJ20 or TRAJ33 defined MAIT TCRs, while TRAV10 paired with TRAJ18 defined iNKT TCRs. VDJdb, accessed on 1 November 2021, was searched for TCRs annotated for CMV, EBV and SARS-CoV-2, and TCRs annotated for more than one antigen were excluded. Clones were called with MiXCR by TCRdb after fastp trimmed the public reads at Q25, and only in-frame beta chains were retained. Every CDR3 protein is listed once, alongside the most common genes and DNA of its rows. It is TCRdb's table, rather than the study itself, that gives the V and J calls and clone size. Recorded for this sample are about 83,000 distinct CDR3 sequences; over 12% of them occurred a single time. Clones ranked in the top ten supply around 3% of the sample.

A case-control design nested within a healthcare worker cohort in London, UK, was used, with weekly nasopharyngeal swab PCR tests and blood sampling performed. Healthcare workers were enrolled in the week of the UK lockdown, from 23 to 31 March 2020, and were followed every week for up to roughly 15 weeks. The CDR3 runs 14 residues from the cysteine to the phenylalanine. Of the read, only the CDR3 DNA is kept; its 42 bases are in frame from base 1. The junction shows trimming of 4 bases on V and 6 bases on J, plus 17 bases between the germline ends. CDR1 SQVTM and CDR2 ANQGSEA were looked up in the germline V gene. This clonotype was picked up a small number of times. Its antigen is still unknown. No quality values exist for individual bases; no much larger clone is one base distant.

The specimen sequenced was whole blood. This receptor was obtained from an adult who was a healthcare worker with PCR-confirmed SARS-CoV-2 infection or an uninfected control (not recorded which). The chain uses TRBV29-1 and TRBJ2-3; the D gene is perhaps TRBD2, from 6 matching bases. This receptor carries the CDR3 CSVGPLARGDTQYF. DNA sequence: TGCAGCGTTGGGCCCCTAGCGCGCGGGGATACGCAGTATTTT.